Following are 28 T cell receptor beta chains from one sample sequenced in a study of T cell changes during pregnancy in multiple sclerosis. Data came from immunoSEQ multiplex PCR; TCRdb stores just in-frame clones and leaves some out. The profile shows nearly 20,000 clones, about nine tenths of them singletons. The material was CD8+ T cells from peripheral blood mononuclear cells, obtained in the third trimester of pregnancy. Every receptor here comes from a female donor in good health, enrolled as a control in a pregnancy study.

For this clone: Compared with germline, one end of the junction differs, possibly owing to a read error. The chain couples TRBV7-2 to TRBJ2-5, with 9 positions matching TRBD2. Germline CDR1 is SGHTA and CDR2 is FQGNSA. The CDR3 has 14 amino acids. The CDR3 region is CASSLAGPGETQYF. The DNA for the CDR3 is TGTGCCAGCAGCCTAGCGGGGCCGGGAGAGACCCAGTACTTC.

This chain joins TRBV19 and TRBJ1-1, with no clear D. Between the trimmed V and J ends, which lost 8 bases and 3 bases, there was a span of 13 bases. The CDR3 loop spans 13 amino acids. Germline V gene sequence: CDR1 LNHDA, CDR2 SQIVND (reference sequence). In DNA, the CDR3 is TGTGCCAGTGCTGAGACACCCTACACTGAAGCTTTCTTT. Translating gives CASAETPYTEAFF.

The chain is built from TRBV28 and TRBJ2-7, with D possibly TRBD2 on 5 matching bases. Deletions cut 6 bases from V and 5 bases from J, with 14 bases between. The germline gives CDR1 MDHEN, CDR2 SYDVKM. The CDR3 totals 13 residues. The CDR3 loop is CASSIVERDEQYF. CDR3 sequence (DNA): TGTGCCAGCAGCATCGTAGAGAGGGACGAGCAGTACTTC.

V gene TRBV11-2 combines with J gene TRBJ1-1; 8 positions agree with TRBD1. The germline V gene has CDR1 SGHAT and CDR2 FQNNGV. The CDR3 is made up of 16 amino acids. Losses at the gene ends were 5 bases for V and 0 bases for J; bases not matched to a gene: 8. The CDR3 loop reads CASSPGQGVLNTEAFF. In DNA form, the CDR3 reads TGTGCCAGCAGCCCAGGACAGGGAGTATTGAACACTGAAGCTTTCTTT.

The CDR3 is CASSYSTGGSYGYTF. The CDR3 nucleotides read TGTGCCAGCAGTTACTCGACAGGGGGCTCCTATGGCTACACCTTC. This chain links TRBV6-5 with TRBJ1-2; TRBD1 matches at 10 bases. There are 15 residues in the CDR3. The trim removed 0 bases at V and 4 bases at J, leaving 2 bases unmatched. CDR1 is MNHEY, CDR2 SVGAGI, per germline.

The chain is built from TRBV29-1 and TRBJ2-5, with 7 bases lining up with TRBD2. Losses at the gene ends were 7 bases for V and 5 bases for J; bases not matched to a gene: 10. Germline loops: CDR1 SQVTM, CDR2 ANQGSEA. The CDR3 contains 13 residues. Written as DNA, the CDR3 is TGCAGCGCTTATAAGGGGACTAAGGAGACCCAGTACTTC. As protein: CSAYKGTKETQYF.

V is TRBV4-3 and J is TRBJ2-3; D is ambiguous. The CDR3 length is 15 residues. V lost 0 bases and J 5 bases, leaving 12 bases between the germline ends. Germline V CDR1 and CDR2: LGHNA, YSLEER. The CDR3 region is CASSQDRPRGDTQYF. Here the CDR3 DNA reads TGCGCCAGCAGCCAAGACCGACCCCGAGGAGATACGCAGTATTTT.

The chain combines TRBV19 with TRBJ2-5; D unclear. V lost 0 bases and J 3 bases, leaving 5 bases between the germline ends. CDR3 length: 13 amino acids. Germline V CDR1 and CDR2: LNHDA, SQIVND (reference sequence). CDR3 sequence: CASSIDGEETQYF. The CDR3 coding sequence is TGTGCCAGTAGTATAGATGGAGAAGAGACCCAGTACTTC.

This chain uses TRBV27 with TRBJ2-7; D is perhaps TRBD2 (5 bases). The V gene's germline CDR1 is MNHEY and CDR2 SMNVEV (reference sequence). CDR3 size: 13 residues. Trimming stripped 6 bases from V and 5 bases from J, with 14 bases between. The CDR3 nucleotides read TGTGCCAGCAGGAAGCGGCAAGGCCACGAGCAGTACTTC. It translates to CASRKRQGHEQYF.

The chain couples TRBV5-1 to TRBJ1-4; D is possibly TRBD1 (5 bases). Germline V CDR1 and CDR2: SGHRS, YFSETQ. V was pared by 4 bases and J by 6 bases, with 10 bases between. The CDR3 runs 13 residues. CDR3 DNA: TGCGCCAGCAGCAGCGGGGGGGATGAAAAACTGTTTTTT. Its protein is CASSSGGDEKLFF.

V gene TRBV5-1 combines with J gene TRBJ2-1; 12 bases are shared with TRBD2. Germline V CDR1 and CDR2: SGHRS, YFSETQ. With 0 bases clipped from V and 6 bases from J, the junction kept 4 bases outside the gene matches. The CDR3 has 16 amino acids. CDR3 region: CASSLASGGALNEQFF. DNA for the CDR3: TGCGCCAGCAGCTTGGCTAGCGGGGGGGCTCTCAATGAGCAGTTCTTC.

This rearrangement joins TRBV11-1 to TRBJ2-1, with TRBD1 matching 7 bases. Germline V gene lookup returns CDR1 SGHAT and CDR2 FQDESV (reference sequence). The CDR3 covers 14 residues. The ends lost 5 bases at V and 4 bases at J; junction bases unmatched: 5. The CDR3 sequence is CASSPGGVYNEQFF. CDR3 nucleotide sequence: TGTGCCAGCAGCCCAGGGGGAGTGTACAATGAGCAGTTCTTC.

The chain uses TRBV6-6 and TRBJ1-2; D uncertain. Trimming removed 7 bases from V and 4 bases from J, with 7 bases in between. The germline gives CDR1 MNHNY, CDR2 SVGAGI (reference sequence). This CDR3 has 11 amino acids. CDR3 region: CASTDSYGYTF. In DNA form, the CDR3 reads TGTGCCAGCACAGACTCCTATGGCTACACCTTC.

By proportion, this clone is medium-sized. V is TRBV11-2 and J is TRBJ1-3, with D perhaps matching TRBD1 (5 bases). The germline V and J ends were trimmed by 1 base and 4 bases, with 8 bases remaining between them. Germline CDR1 SGHAT, CDR2 FQNNGV. This CDR3 contains 14 residues. The CDR3 nucleotides are TGTGCCAGCAGCTTAGGGGGCTCGGGAAACACCATATATTTT. Encoded protein: CASSLGGSGNTIYF.

This chain connects TRBV5-1 to TRBJ2-1; 10 bases align to TRBD2. The germline V gene has CDR1 SGHRS and CDR2 YFSETQ. This CDR3 has 15 amino acids. The trim removed 4 bases at V and 7 bases at J, leaving 8 bases unmatched. CDR3 residues: CASSLSGGAGNEQFF. The CDR3 nucleotides are TGCGCCAGCAGCCTAAGCGGGGGGGCGGGTAATGAGCAGTTCTTC.

The chain carries TRBV19 and TRBJ1-5; a possible D gene is TRBD1 (5 bases). V was shortened by 8 bases and J by 3 bases, with 11 bases between the two germline ends. The germline V gene encodes CDR1 LNHDA and CDR2 SQIVND (reference sequence). The CDR3 runs 13 residues. The CDR3 region is CASPRTPNQPQHF. Here the CDR3 DNA reads TGTGCCAGTCCCAGGACACCCAATCAGCCCCAGCATTTT. Full variable domain (missing parts from reference TRBV19 and TRBJ1-5): DGGITQSPKYLFRKEGQNVTLSCEQNLNHDAMYWYRQDPGQGLRLIYYSQIVNDFQKGDIAEGYSVSREKKESFPLTVTSAQKNPTAFYLCASPRTPNQPQHFGDGTRLSIL.

The rearrangement links TRBV6-4 to TRBJ2-1; 10 nucleotides line up with TRBD2. V was pared by 4 bases and J by 9 bases, with 9 bases of the junction left unmatched. CDR3 length: 15 amino acids. Germline values: CDR1 MRHNA, CDR2 SNTAGT. This CDR3 is CASSVDSGGRSEQFF. The CDR3 coding sequence is TGTGCCAGCAGTGTGGATAGCGGGGGGAGGAGTGAGCAGTTCTTC.

The chain is built from TRBV5-1 and TRBJ2-7; 7 positions agree with TRBD1. The CDR3 runs 15 residues. V dropped 4 bases and J dropped 5; count of bases not matched to a gene: 12. In germline, CDR1 is SGHRS, CDR2 YFSETQ. The CDR3 spells CASSPPRDSVHEQYF. For the CDR3, the DNA is TGCGCCAGCAGCCCCCCCCGGGACAGTGTCCACGAGCAGTACTTC.

By frequency in the sample, this clone is medium-sized (0.01 to 0.1%). Written as DNA, the CDR3 is TGTGCCAGCCGTTTAGACCGCGAGGGCCGTTCACCCCTCCACTTT. It codes for CASRLDREGRSPLHF. This chain links TRBV7-8 with TRBJ1-6, with D uncertain. CDR1 is SGHVS, CDR2 FQNEAQ, per germline. The CDR3 extends over 15 amino acids. V was trimmed by 8 bases and J by 9 bases, leaving 20 bases between them.

This clone counts as medium-sized. The rearrangement joins TRBV7-3 to TRBJ1-6, with TRBD1 matching over 8 bases. Trimming cost V 5 bases and J 10 bases; bases outside gene matches: 10. The germline V gene has CDR1 SGHTA and CDR2 FQGTGA. The CDR3 has 15 residues. The CDR3 loop is CASSPHQGAESPLHF. The CDR3 coding sequence is TGTGCCAGCAGCCCACATCAGGGGGCAGAATCACCCCTCCACTTT.

CDR3 amino acids: CASTDGVGNTIYF. Written as DNA, the CDR3 is TGCGCCAGCACCGACGGGGTTGGAAACACCATATATTTT. This sequence joins TRBV5-1 and TRBJ1-3; no definite D call. The CDR3 is 13 residues long. V lost 6 bases, J lost 3 bases, and 10 bases lay in between. In germline, CDR1 is SGHRS, CDR2 YFSETQ. Drawing the rest from reference TRBV5-1 and TRBJ1-3, the complete variable domain is KAGVTQTPRYLIKTRGQQVTLSCSPISGHRSVSWYQQTPGQGLQFLFEYFSETQRNKGNFPGRFSGRQFSNSRSEMNVSTLELGDSALYLCASTDGVGNTIYFGEGSWLTVV.

The chain links TRBV7-2 to TRBJ2-7, with D perhaps matching TRBD2 (7 bases). Trimming cost V 3 bases and J 4 bases, with 22 bases left between them. The germline CDR1 and CDR2 sequences are SGHTA and FQGNSA. The CDR3 is 17 amino acids. This CDR3 is CASSFPPPGGNWYEQYF. The DNA of the CDR3 is TGTGCCAGCAGCTTTCCCCCCCCGGGGGGCAATTGGTACGAGCAGTACTTC. The complete variable domain, with remaining parts taken from reference TRBV7-2 and TRBJ2-7, reads GAGVSQSPSNKVTEKGKDVELRCDPISGHTALYWYRQSLGQGLEFLIYFQGNSAPDKSGLPSDRFSAERTGGSVSTLTIQRTQQEDSAVYLCASSFPPPGGNWYEQYFGPGTRLTVT.

The rearrangement links TRBV7-9 to TRBJ2-2; D is unresolved. From germline, CDR1 is SEHNR and CDR2 FQNEAQ (reference sequence). This CDR3 is built from 12 residues. V was trimmed by 4 bases and J by 5 bases, leaving 5 bases between them. This CDR3 reads CASSSFTGELFF. CDR3 DNA sequence: TGTGCCAGCAGCTCTTTTACCGGGGAGCTGTTTTTT.

V gene TRBV4-3 combines with J gene TRBJ1-2; D perhaps matches TRBD1 (5 bases). This CDR3 comprises 14 residues. Per germline, CDR1 LGHNA and CDR2 YSLEER. With 5 bases removed from V and 2 bases from J, the gap between germline ends came to 12 bases. The CDR3 DNA follows: TGCGCCAGCAGCGCGGGGGTTGGGAACTATGGCTACACCTTC. This gives the protein CASSAGVGNYGYTF.

The sample holds one count of this clone. The V call is TRBV11-2, the J call TRBJ2-2; a weak D match, TRBD2 (6 bases). The CDR3 contains 15 residues. In germline, CDR1 is SGHAT, CDR2 FQNNGV. V was cut by 1 base and J by 5 bases, with 11 bases left in between. CDR3: CASSLAGGGTGELFF. The CDR3 coding sequence is TGTGCCAGCAGCTTAGCGGGTGGAGGGACCGGGGAGCTGTTTTTT.

The chain is built from TRBV11-2 and TRBJ2-7, with TRBD1 matching 8 bases. The V gene's germline CDR1 is SGHAT and CDR2 FQNNGV. This CDR3 has 13 residues. The junction had 5 bases not matched to a gene; V was cut back by 8 bases and J by 2 bases. DNA for the CDR3: TGTGCCAGCTACGGGACAGGACCCTACGAGCAGTACTTC. Translation gives CASYGTGPYEQYF.

J is TRBJ2-5 and V is TRBV20-1; D gene unclear. The V gene's germline CDR1 is DFQATT and CDR2 SNEGSKA (reference sequence). The CDR3 covers 11 residues. V dropped 5 bases and J dropped 7 bases, with 11 bases sitting between them. The CDR3 DNA sequence: TGCAGTGCTCCAAACGGAGTGACCCAGTACTTC. Its protein is CSAPNGVTQYF.

The chain employs TRBV7-9 and TRBJ2-1; D gene uncertain. Germline V CDR1 and CDR2: SEHNR, FQNEAQ (reference sequence). With 5 bases removed from V and 10 bases from J, the gap between germline ends came to 15 bases. This CDR3 is 13 amino acids long. CDR3 nucleotides: TGTGCCAGCAGCCCCCAGGCCGCCCGGGAGCAGTTCTTC. Translation gives CASSPQAAREQFF.